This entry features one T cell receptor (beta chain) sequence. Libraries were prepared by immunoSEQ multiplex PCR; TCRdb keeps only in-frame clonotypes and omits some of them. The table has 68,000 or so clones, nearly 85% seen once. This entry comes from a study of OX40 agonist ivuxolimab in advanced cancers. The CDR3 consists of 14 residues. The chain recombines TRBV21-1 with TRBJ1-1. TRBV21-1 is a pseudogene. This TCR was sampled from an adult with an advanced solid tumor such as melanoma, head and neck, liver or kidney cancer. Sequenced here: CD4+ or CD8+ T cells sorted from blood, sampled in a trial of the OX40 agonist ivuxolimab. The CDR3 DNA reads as TGTGCCAGCAGCCCCGGGGGCCCGAACACTGAAGCTTTCTTT. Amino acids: CASSPGGPNTEAFF.